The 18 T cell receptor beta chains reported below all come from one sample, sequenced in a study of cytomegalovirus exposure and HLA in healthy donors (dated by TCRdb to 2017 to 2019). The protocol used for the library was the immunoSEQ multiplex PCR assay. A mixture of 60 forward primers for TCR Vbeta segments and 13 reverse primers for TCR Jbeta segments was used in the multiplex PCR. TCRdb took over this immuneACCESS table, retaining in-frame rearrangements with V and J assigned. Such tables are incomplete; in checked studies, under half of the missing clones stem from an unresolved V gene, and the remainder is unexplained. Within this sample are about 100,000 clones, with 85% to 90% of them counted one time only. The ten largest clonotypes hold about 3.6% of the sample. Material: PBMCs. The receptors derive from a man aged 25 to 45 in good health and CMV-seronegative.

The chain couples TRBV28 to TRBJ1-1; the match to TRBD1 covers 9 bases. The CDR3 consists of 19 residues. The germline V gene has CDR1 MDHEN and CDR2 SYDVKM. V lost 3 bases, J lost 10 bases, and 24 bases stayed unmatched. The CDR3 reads CASSFDLWDRDQEPRGAFF. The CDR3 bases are TGTGCCAGCAGTTTCGATCTCTGGGACAGGGATCAAGAGCCCCGAGGAGCTTTCTTT.

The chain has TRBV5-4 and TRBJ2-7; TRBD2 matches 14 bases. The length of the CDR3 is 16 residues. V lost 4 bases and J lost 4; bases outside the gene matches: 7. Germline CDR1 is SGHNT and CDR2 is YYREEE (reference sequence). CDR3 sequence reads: CASSKGLAGETYEQYF. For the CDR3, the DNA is TGTGCCAGCAGCAAGGGACTAGCGGGGGAGACATACGAGCAGTACTTC.

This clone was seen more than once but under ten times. CDR3: CASSRDRDQPQHF. DNA for the CDR3: TGTGCCAGCAGTCGGGACAGGGACCAGCCCCAGCATTTT. The V gene is TRBV6-5, the J gene TRBJ1-5; TRBD1 aligns across 9 bases. From germline, CDR1 is MNHEY and CDR2 SVGAGI. Trimming took 5 bases from V and 7 from J; bases not matched to a gene: 3. The CDR3 length is 13 residues.

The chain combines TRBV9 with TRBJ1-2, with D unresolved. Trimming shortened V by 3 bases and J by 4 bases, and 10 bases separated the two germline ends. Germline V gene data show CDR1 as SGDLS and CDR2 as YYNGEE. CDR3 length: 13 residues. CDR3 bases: TGTGCCAGCAGCGCGGGTGTAATCTATGGCTACACCTTC. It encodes CASSAGVIYGYTF.

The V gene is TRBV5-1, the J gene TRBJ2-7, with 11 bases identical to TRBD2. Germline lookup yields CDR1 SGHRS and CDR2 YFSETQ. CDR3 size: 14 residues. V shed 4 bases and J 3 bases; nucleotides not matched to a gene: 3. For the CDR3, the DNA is TGCGCCAGCAGCACCGGGACTAGCGGCTACGAGCAGTACTTC. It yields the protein CASSTGTSGYEQYF. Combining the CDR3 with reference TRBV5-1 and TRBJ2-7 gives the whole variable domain KAGVTQTPRYLIKTRGQQVTLSCSPISGHRSVSWYQQTPGQGLQFLFEYFSETQRNKGNFPGRFSGRQFSNSRSEMNVSTLELGDSALYLCASSTGTSGYEQYFGPGTRLTVT.

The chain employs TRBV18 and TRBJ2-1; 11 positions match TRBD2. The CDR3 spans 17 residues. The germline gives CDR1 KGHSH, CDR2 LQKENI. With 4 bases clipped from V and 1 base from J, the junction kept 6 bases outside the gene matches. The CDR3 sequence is CASSLKTSGSSYNEQFF. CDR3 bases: TGTGCCAGCTCACTAAAAACTAGCGGGAGTTCCTACAATGAGCAGTTCTTC.

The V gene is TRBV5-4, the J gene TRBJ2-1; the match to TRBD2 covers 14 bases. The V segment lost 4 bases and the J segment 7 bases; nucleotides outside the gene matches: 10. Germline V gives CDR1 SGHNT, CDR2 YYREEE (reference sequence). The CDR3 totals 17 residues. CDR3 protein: CASSKKGLAGVVNEQFF. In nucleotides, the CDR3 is TGTGCCAGCAGCAAGAAGGGACTAGCGGGAGTGGTAAATGAGCAGTTCTTC.

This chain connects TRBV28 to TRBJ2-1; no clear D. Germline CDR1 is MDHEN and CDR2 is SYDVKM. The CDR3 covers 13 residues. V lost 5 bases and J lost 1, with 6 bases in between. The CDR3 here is CASSPFSYNEQFF. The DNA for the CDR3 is TGTGCCAGCAGTCCCTTTTCCTACAATGAGCAGTTCTTC.

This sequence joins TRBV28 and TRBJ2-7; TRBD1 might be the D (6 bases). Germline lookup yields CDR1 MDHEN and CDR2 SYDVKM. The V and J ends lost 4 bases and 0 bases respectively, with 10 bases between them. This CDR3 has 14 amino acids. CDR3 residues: CASSSGQNSYEQYF. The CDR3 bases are TGTGCCAGCAGTTCTGGACAGAACTCCTACGAGCAGTACTTC. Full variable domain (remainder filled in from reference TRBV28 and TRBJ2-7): DVKVTQSSRYLVKRTGEKVFLECVQDMDHENMFWYRQDPGLGLRLIYFSYDVKMKEKGDIPEGYSVSREKKERFSLILESASTNQTSMYLCASSSGQNSYEQYFGPGTRLTVT.

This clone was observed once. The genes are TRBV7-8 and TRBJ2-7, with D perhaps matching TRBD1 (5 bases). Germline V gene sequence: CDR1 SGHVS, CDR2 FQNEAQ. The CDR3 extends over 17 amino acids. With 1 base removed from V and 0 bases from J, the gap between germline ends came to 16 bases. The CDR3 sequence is CASSLVPLPRGSYEQYF. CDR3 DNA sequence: TGTGCCAGCAGCTTAGTCCCCCTCCCTAGGGGCTCCTACGAGCAGTACTTC.

In DNA, the CDR3 is TGTGCCAGCAGTAAGGACAGGTTGATCACAGATACGCAGTATTTT. Its protein is CASSKDRLITDTQYF. V and J are TRBV2 and TRBJ2-3; 7 bases line up with TRBD1. This CDR3 has 15 amino acids. Germline CDR1 is SNHLY and CDR2 is FYNNEI. V trimming: 5 bases; J trimming: 2 bases; junction bases outside the gene matches: 7.

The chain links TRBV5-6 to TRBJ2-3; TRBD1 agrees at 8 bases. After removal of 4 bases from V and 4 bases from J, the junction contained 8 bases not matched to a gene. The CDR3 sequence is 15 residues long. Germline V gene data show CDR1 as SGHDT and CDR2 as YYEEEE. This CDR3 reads CASSQRQGAADTQYF. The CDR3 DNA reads TGTGCCAGCAGCCAACGGCAGGGGGCCGCAGATACGCAGTATTTT.

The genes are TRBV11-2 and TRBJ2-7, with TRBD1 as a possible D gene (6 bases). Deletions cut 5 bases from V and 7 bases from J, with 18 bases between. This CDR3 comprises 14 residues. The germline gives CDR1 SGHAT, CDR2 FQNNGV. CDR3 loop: CASSLPTGSGEQYF. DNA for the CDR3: TGTGCCAGCAGCCTTCCCACAGGGTCGGGGGAGCAGTACTTC.

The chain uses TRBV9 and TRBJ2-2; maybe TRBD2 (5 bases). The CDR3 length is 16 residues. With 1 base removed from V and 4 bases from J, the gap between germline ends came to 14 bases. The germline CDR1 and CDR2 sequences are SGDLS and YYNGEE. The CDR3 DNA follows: TGTGCCAGCAGCGTATCCTGGGAGATAGGCACCGGGGAGCTGTTTTTT. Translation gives CASSVSWEIGTGELFF.

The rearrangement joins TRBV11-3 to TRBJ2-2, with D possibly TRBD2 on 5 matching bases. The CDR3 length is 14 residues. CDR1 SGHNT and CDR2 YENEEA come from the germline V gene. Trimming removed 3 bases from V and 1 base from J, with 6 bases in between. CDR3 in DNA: TGTGCCAGCAGCTTTCGGGAGAACACCGGGGAGCTGTTTTTT. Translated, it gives CASSFRENTGELFF. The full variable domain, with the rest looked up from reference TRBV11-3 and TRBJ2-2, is EAGVVQSPRYKIIEKKQPVAFWCNPISGHNTLYWYLQNLGQGPELLIRYENEEAVDDSQLPKDRFSAERLKGVDSTLKIQPAELGDSAVYLCASSFRENTGELFFGEGSRLTVL.

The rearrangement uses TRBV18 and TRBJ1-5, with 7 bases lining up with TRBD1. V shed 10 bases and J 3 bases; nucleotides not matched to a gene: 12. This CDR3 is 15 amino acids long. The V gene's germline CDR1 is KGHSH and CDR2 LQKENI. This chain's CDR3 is CATVTGYRNNQPQHF. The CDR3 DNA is TGTGCCACTGTGACAGGGTACAGGAACAATCAGCCCCAGCATTTT.

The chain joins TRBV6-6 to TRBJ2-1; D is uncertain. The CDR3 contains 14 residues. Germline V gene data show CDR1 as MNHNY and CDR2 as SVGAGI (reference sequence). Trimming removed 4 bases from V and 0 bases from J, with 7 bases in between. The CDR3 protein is CASSSDNSYNEQFF. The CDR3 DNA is TGTGCCAGCAGTTCAGACAACTCCTACAATGAGCAGTTCTTC.

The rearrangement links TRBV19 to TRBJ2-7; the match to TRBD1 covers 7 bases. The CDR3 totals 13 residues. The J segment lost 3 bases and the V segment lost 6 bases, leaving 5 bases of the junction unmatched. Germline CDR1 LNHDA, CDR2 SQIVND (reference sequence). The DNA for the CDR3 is TGTGCCAGTAGAAACCGGGACAGCTACGAGCAGTACTTC. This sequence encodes CASRNRDSYEQYF.